The 14 T cell receptor beta chains reported below all come from one sample, sequenced in a study of regulatory T cells in long-lasting Graves disease. Time point given: newly diagnosed GD, antithyroid drugs for less than 3 months. After RNA was extracted from PBMCs, the TCR library was made from it. Arm-PCR of CDR3 regions with iRepertoire HTBI primers generated TCR beta libraries. MiXCR was run by TCRdb on the multiplex PCR reads, yielding one entry per CDR3 protein. This table holds about 210,000 distinct CDR3 sequences, around a fifth found once. This sample was also put to use in a study of T cells in Graves' hyperthyroidism and ophthalmopathy.

The source material was peripheral blood mononuclear cells (PBMCs), sampled at new diagnosis, from a patient treated with antithyroid drugs. The receptors derive from a young woman with Graves disease.

A note on this clonotype: Given a far larger clone just one base away, this is likely a sequencing read error. This chain connects TRBV28 to TRBJ2-5, with 10 nucleotides matching TRBD2. Germline lookup yields CDR1 MDHEN and CDR2 SYDVKM. J gave up 3 bases and V 5 bases, and 15 bases lay outside the gene matches. The CDR3 has 18 residues. The CDR3 DNA sequence: TGTGCCAGCAGTGATTTGAAGGCTAGCGGGAGTCAAAAAGAGACCCAGTACTTC. It translates to CASSDLKASGSQKETQYF.

Ten or more counts support this clonotype. The chain's CDR3 is CSARDLEREGRHNEQFF. DNA of the CDR3: TGCAGTGCTAGAGATCTGGAGCGGGAGGGCAGACACAATGAGCAGTTCTTC. V usage is TRBV20-1 and J usage is TRBJ2-1, with 10 positions matching TRBD2. CDR3 length: 17 amino acids. V lost 0 bases, J lost 5 bases, and 10 bases stayed unmatched. Germline CDR1 DFQATT, CDR2 SNEGSKA (reference sequence).

There are many counts of this clonotype. DNA for the CDR3: TGCAGTGCTAGAGACGGCCATCAGCCCCAGCATTTT. Residues: CSARDGHQPQHF. The chain carries TRBV20-1 and TRBJ1-5, with D uncertain. CDR3 length: 12 residues. V lost 0 bases, J lost 5 bases, and 5 bases lay in between. Germline CDR1 reads DFQATT; CDR2 reads SNEGSKA (reference sequence).

This clonotype was counted ten times or more. V and J are TRBV15 and TRBJ1-1; D gene unclear. This CDR3 region has 14 residues. Germline V gives CDR1 LNHNV, CDR2 YYDKDF (reference sequence). Trimming stripped 0 bases from V and 1 base from J, with 6 bases between. CDR3: CATSRDLTNTEAFF. CDR3 coding DNA: TGTGCCACCAGCAGAGATTTAACGAACACTGAAGCTTTCTTT.

The gene calls are TRBV7-9 and TRBJ2-3; D remains ambiguous. The V gene lost 6 bases and the J gene lost 5 bases, with 12 bases spanning the gap. Germline values: CDR1 SEHNR, CDR2 FQNEAQ (reference sequence). This CDR3 has 13 amino acids. The CDR3 sequence: CASRKGSLDTQYF. Here the CDR3 DNA reads TGTGCCAGCAGGAAGGGTAGCTTAGATACGCAGTATTTT. Using reference TRBV7-9 and TRBJ2-3 for the parts outside the CDR3, the full variable domain is DTGVSQNPRHKITKRGQNVTFRCDPISEHNRLYWYRQTLGQGPEFLTYFQNEAQLEKSRLLSDRFSAERPKGSFSTLEIQRTEQGDSAMYLCASRKGSLDTQYFGPGTRLTVL.

This clonotype appeared many times. The chain is built from TRBV24-1 and TRBJ2-7; possibly TRBD1 for D (5 bases). Trimming cost V 4 bases and J 6 bases, with 12 bases left between them. Germline V lookup: CDR1 KGHDR, CDR2 SFDVKD. There are 13 residues in the CDR3. CDR3 coding DNA: TGTGCCACCAGTGACCCCGGAAGGGGCGAGCAGTACTTC. Encoded protein: CATSDPGRGEQYF.

This clonotype was recorded a few times. The CDR3 region has the DNA TGTGCCAGCAGTTACGTACAGGGCTTGGGCTACACCTTC. Its translation: CASSYVQGLGYTF. The chain uses TRBV6-5 and TRBJ1-2; D perhaps matches TRBD1 (6 bases). The CDR3 spans 13 residues. V lost 2 bases, J lost 8 bases, and 12 bases lay in between. Per germline, CDR1 MNHEY and CDR2 SVGAGI.

At least ten counts were recorded for this clonotype. The chain has TRBV28 and TRBJ2-3, with 11 bases that match TRBD2. The CDR3 has 19 residues. Germline V gene sequence: CDR1 MDHEN, CDR2 SYDVKM. V dropped 5 bases and J dropped 3; count of bases not matched to a gene: 16. Written as DNA, the CDR3 is TGTGCCAGCAGTCCCCTTCGTAGCGGGGGGGATCGCTTGACAGATACGCAGTATTTT. Encoded protein: CASSPLRSGGDRLTDTQYF.

This clonotype was detected ten times or more. The V gene is TRBV7-8, the J gene TRBJ2-3, with TRBD2 matching over 11 bases. The CDR3 length is 19 residues. Germline lookup yields CDR1 SGHVS and CDR2 FQNEAQ. Trimming took 4 bases from V and 8 from J; bases not matched to a gene: 20. Written as DNA, the CDR3 is TGTGCCAGCAGCTCCGGGCCGGGACTAGCGGCAGGGCTGGGATTTACGCAGTATTTT. As protein: CASSSGPGLAAGLGFTQYF.

This clonotype was picked up many times. V gene TRBV28 combines with J gene TRBJ2-5; 10 bases match TRBD2. V gave up 5 bases and J gave up 4 bases; unmatched junction bases: 10. CDR3 length: 16 amino acids. CDR1 and CDR2 (germline): MDHEN, SYDVKM. CDR3 in amino acids: CASSPNSGRGIETQYF. Here the CDR3 DNA reads TGTGCCAGCAGTCCGAACAGCGGGAGGGGTATAGAGACCCAGTACTTC.

This clonotype was seen only a few times. This rearrangement joins TRBV19 to TRBJ2-5; 7 positions agree with TRBD1. The CDR3 spans 17 residues. Germline CDR1 LNHDA, CDR2 SQIVND (reference sequence). V lost 4 bases to trimming and J lost 2 bases; unmatched junction nucleotides: 13. The CDR3 bases are TGTGCCAGTAGTAGACGACAGGGTCAGGCCGGACAAGAGACCCAGTACTTC. Translated: CASSRRQGQAGQETQYF.

This clonotype was recorded many times. The chain uses TRBV11-2 and TRBJ2-2; the match to TRBD2 covers 7 bases. V gave up 3 bases and J gave up 2 bases; unmatched junction bases: 6. Germline V gene lookup returns CDR1 SGHAT and CDR2 FQNNGV. The CDR3 sequence is 16 residues long. The CDR3 region has the DNA TGTGCCAGCAGCTTCCGCCTAGCGGTAAACACCGGGGAGCTGTTTTTT. This sequence encodes CASSFRLAVNTGELFF.

This clonotype was seen a handful of times. The chain couples TRBV7-8 to TRBJ1-5, with 11 bases matching TRBD1. There are 17 residues in the CDR3. In germline, CDR1 is SGHVS, CDR2 FQNEAQ. Trimming cost V 2 bases and J 6 bases; bases outside gene matches: 9. Here the CDR3 DNA reads TGTGCCAGCAGCTTATTCGGACAGGGGGCGCCCGGTCAGCCCCAGCATTTT. This codes for CASSLFGQGAPGQPQHF. Using reference TRBV7-8 and TRBJ1-5 for the parts outside the CDR3, the full variable domain is GAGVSQSPRYKVAKRGQDVALRCDPISGHVSLFWYQQALGQGPEFLTYFQNEAQLDKSGLPSDRFFAERPEGSVSTLKIQRTQQEDSAVYLCASSLFGQGAPGQPQHFGDGTRLSIL.

This clonotype was seen repeatedly, ten times or more. The chain employs TRBV3-1 and TRBJ2-2; D may be TRBD1 (5 bases). V shed 0 bases and J shed 2 bases, with 13 bases lying between them. Germline V gives CDR1 LGHDT, CDR2 YNNKEL (reference sequence). The CDR3 contains 17 residues. As DNA, the CDR3 is TGTGCCAGCAGCCAAGATCGGTCCAGGGCAAACACCGGGGAGCTGTTTTTT. This codes for CASSQDRSRANTGELFF.